These 15 T cell receptor beta chains were all obtained from the same sample, sequenced in a study of spatial heterogeneity in lung cancer. Indicated time point: sample taken at primary tumor resection. No cell sorting; template was whole RNA from tumor, lung tissue or PBMC. From the 5' RACE reads, TCRdb called clonotypes with MiXCR, one entry per CDR3 protein. The sample records roughly 9,800 distinct CDR3 sequences, 4.5% to 7% being singletons. Sequences were derived from PBMCs, sampled at surgery. The source of these receptors is a male donor with early-stage non-small cell lung cancer.

Many counts were recorded for this clonotype. The rearrangement joins TRBV7-2 to TRBJ1-1; a possible D gene is TRBD1 (5 bases). The ends were cut back, 2 bases at V and 6 bases at J, with 16 bases in the middle. Germline V gene sequence: CDR1 SGHTA, CDR2 FQGNSA. The CDR3 runs to 15 residues. CDR3 protein: CASSLRLTAGAEAFF. The DNA for the CDR3 is TGTGCCAGCAGCTTAAGGTTGACAGCCGGGGCTGAAGCTTTCTTT.

This clonotype was picked up a small number of times. The chain combines TRBV21-1 with TRBJ2-7; TRBD1 is the table's D call, not checked against the DNA. TRBV21-1 is reported as a pseudogene. The length of the CDR3 is 18 residues. The DNA of the CDR3 is TGTGCCAGCAGCAACCCAACCGAAGTGGACAGGGGTCGCTACGAGCAGTACTTC. Encoded protein: CASSNPTEVDRGRYEQYF.

This clonotype was found many times. The rearrangement links TRBV18 to TRBJ2-3; TRBD2 agrees at 7 bases. The V gene end was trimmed by 1 base and the J gene end by 3 bases; junction bases not matched to a gene: 4. The CDR3 consists of 15 residues. Germline CDR1 is KGHSH and CDR2 is LQKENI. The CDR3 protein is CASSPQTGRTDTQYF. For the CDR3, the DNA is TGTGCCAGCTCACCACAGACCGGGAGGACAGATACGCAGTATTTT.

Sample share makes this clonotype medium-sized. CDR3 loop: CASSSGEGHQPQHF. The DNA for the CDR3 is TGCGCCAGCAGCTCCGGGGAAGGGCATCAGCCCCAGCATTTT. The genes are TRBV5-1 and TRBJ1-5; D is undetermined. From germline, CDR1 is SGHRS and CDR2 YFSETQ. The CDR3 spans 14 residues. Trimming shortened V by 3 bases and J by 5 bases, and 12 bases separated the two germline ends.

This clonotype was observed at least ten times. The chain combines TRBV7-9 with TRBJ2-3; D assignment may be TRBD1 or TRBD2 (6 bases each). Germline loops: CDR1 SEHNR, CDR2 FQNEAQ (reference sequence). The CDR3 length is 17 residues. Trimming removed 5 bases at V and 4 bases at J, with 22 bases between. In DNA form, the CDR3 reads TGTGCCAGCAGCGTCTGGGACTCAGGGGAGTGGGCAGATACGCAGTATTTT. As protein: CASSVWDSGEWADTQYF.

This clonotype was seen at least ten times. The chain combines TRBV2 with TRBJ2-1, with 13 bases that match TRBD2. Germline values: CDR1 SNHLY, CDR2 FYNNEI. After removal of 6 bases from V and 9 bases from J, the junction contained 8 bases not matched to a gene. The CDR3 contains 15 residues. Here the CDR3 reads CASSVTSGGASEQFF. CDR3 DNA: TGTGCCAGCAGCGTAACTAGCGGGGGGGCCAGTGAGCAGTTCTTC.

In DNA, the CDR3 is TGTGCCACCAGCAGAGATCTGGAGGATCAGCCCCAGCATTTT. Its translation: CATSRDLEDQPQHF. This chain uses TRBV15 with TRBJ1-5; D is unresolved. The CDR3 sequence is 14 residues long. Looked up from germline, CDR1 is LNHNV and CDR2 is YYDKDF (reference sequence). V was pared by 0 bases and J by 5 bases, with 8 bases between.

In its sample, this clonotype was seen many times. This chain uses TRBV15 with TRBJ1-1, with TRBD1 matching over 10 bases. Germline assignment: CDR1 LNHNV and CDR2 YYDKDF (reference sequence). The CDR3 loop spans 15 amino acids. With V trimmed by 5 bases and J by 2 bases, 5 bases remained unmatched. The CDR3 sequence is CATSEGQGINTEAFF. CDR3 in DNA: TGTGCCACCAGCGAGGGACAGGGGATAAACACTGAAGCTTTCTTT. Together with reference TRBV15 and TRBJ1-1, the CDR3 gives the full variable domain: DAMVIQNPRYQVTQFGKPVTLSCSQTLNHNVMYWYQQKSSQAPKLLFHYYDKDFNNEADTPDNFQSRRPNTSFCFLDIRSPGLGDTAMYLCATSEGQGINTEAFFGQGTRLTVV.

The sample holds many counts of this clonotype. The chain carries TRBV20-1 and TRBJ2-1, with TRBD2 identical over 7 bases. CDR3 length: 15 residues. V was pared by 0 bases and J by 6 bases, with 8 bases of the junction left unmatched. CDR1 and CDR2 from the germline V gene are DFQATT and SNEGSKA (reference sequence). CDR3 coding DNA: TGCAGTGCTAGAGATAGGCCTAGCGGTTCCAATGAGCAGTTCTTC. It specifies CSARDRPSGSNEQFF.

This clonotype was seen repeatedly, ten times or more. The chain uses TRBV5-4 and TRBJ2-5, with 8 bases lining up with TRBD1. The germline V gene has CDR1 SGHNT and CDR2 YYREEE (reference sequence). The CDR3 loop spans 15 amino acids. J lost 3 bases, V lost 0 bases, and 4 bases had no gene match. As DNA, the CDR3 is TGTGCCAGCAGCTTGGGACAGGGGAAGGAAGAGACCCAGTACTTC. This gives the protein CASSLGQGKEETQYF.

This clonotype was observed many times. V usage is TRBV29-1 and J usage is TRBJ2-7; 9 bases match TRBD1. With 6 bases clipped from V and 3 bases from J, the junction kept 6 bases outside the gene matches. Germline V gene data show CDR1 as SQVTM and CDR2 as ANQGSEA. The CDR3 length is 13 residues. The CDR3 nucleotides read TGCAGCGTCGAGACGACAGGGGGCTACGAGCAGTACTTC. This gives the protein CSVETTGGYEQYF.

This clonotype appeared many times. V and J are TRBV25-1 and TRBJ2-7; D not certain. Trimming pared 4 bases from V and 2 bases from J, leaving 6 bases between. Germline CDR1 is MGHDK and CDR2 is SYGVNS. There are 12 residues in the CDR3. CDR3 coding DNA: TGTGCCAGCAGTGCTTTTCCCTACGAGCAGTACTTC. Residues: CASSAFPYEQYF.

This clonotype was found many times. The gene calls are TRBV7-9 and TRBJ2-1; TRBD2 aligns across 8 bases. This CDR3 has 15 residues. Germline V gene lookup returns CDR1 SEHNR and CDR2 FQNEAQ (reference sequence). V dropped 5 bases and J dropped 2; count of bases not matched to a gene: 5. The CDR3 DNA sequence: TGTGCCAGCAGCCGGAGCGGGGGCACCTACAATGAGCAGTTCTTC. Translation: CASSRSGGTYNEQFF.

This clonotype is termed medium-sized (0.01 to 0.1%). The V gene is TRBV2, the J gene TRBJ1-1; TRBD1 is a possible D gene (5 bases). V lost 6 bases, J lost 2 bases, and 16 bases lay in between. CDR3 length: 15 amino acids. Germline V CDR1 and CDR2: SNHLY, FYNNEI. Written as DNA, the CDR3 is TGTGCCAGCAGCCGGGGCGGGGGTTCCAACACTGAAGCTTTCTTT. Protein: CASSRGGGSNTEAFF.

The V and J genes are TRBV10-3 and TRBJ1-1; D gene unclear. Germline V gene sequence: CDR1 ENHRY, CDR2 SYGVKD. The CDR3 contains 13 residues. V gave up 6 bases and J gave up 1 base, with 9 bases separating them. The CDR3 DNA reads TGTGCCATCAGGGGAGGGCAGAACACTGAAGCTTTCTTT. Translation gives CAIRGGQNTEAFF.